A single sample gave rise to the 14 T cell receptor beta chains below, sequenced in a study of cytomegalovirus exposure and HLA in healthy donors. The PCR contained 60 Vbeta and 13 Jbeta primers. TCRdb keeps only in-frame clones here, not all; method: immunoSEQ multiplex PCR. Here the sample spans about 210,000 clones, about four fifths being singletons. Input material: PBMCs. The receptors stem from a man between 40 and 49 years old in good health and CMV-seropositive.

This chain joins TRBV6-4 and TRBJ1-2; TRBD1 matches 11 bases. Germline CDR1 MRHNA, CDR2 SNTAGT. The CDR3 runs to 14 residues. The J segment lost 7 bases and the V segment lost 2 bases, leaving 3 bases of the junction unmatched. The CDR3 region has the DNA TGTGCCAGCAGTGACAGGACAGGGGGCGGTGGCTACACCTTC. It is translated as CASSDRTGGGGYTF.

This CDR3 is CASSLGTGDSYEQYF. The CDR3 coding sequence is TGTGCCAGCAGCTTAGGGACAGGGGACTCCTACGAGCAGTACTTC. The chain has TRBV7-6 and TRBJ2-7, with 9 bases matching TRBD1. The J segment lost 0 bases and the V segment lost 1 base, leaving 1 base of the junction unmatched. CDR3 length: 15 amino acids. The germline CDR1 and CDR2 sequences are SGHVS and FNYEAQ.

The V gene is TRBV9, the J gene TRBJ2-3; 7 nucleotides line up with TRBD2. CDR3 length: 16 residues. CDR1 is SGDLS, CDR2 YYNGEE, per germline. The trim removed 4 bases at V and 4 bases at J, leaving 12 bases unmatched. The CDR3 here is CASSSQSGTTADTQYF. The CDR3, as DNA: TGTGCCAGCAGCTCTCAGTCCGGGACTACGGCAGATACGCAGTATTTT. Full variable domain (missing parts from reference TRBV9 and TRBJ2-3): DSGVTQTPKHLITATGQRVTLRCSPRSGDLSVYWYQQSLDQGLQFLIQYYNGEERAKGNILERFSAQQFPDLHSELNLSSLELGDSALYFCASSSQSGTTADTQYFGPGTRLTVL.

The chain combines TRBV30 with TRBJ1-1; 10 positions match TRBD1. Germline V gene data show CDR1 as GTSNPN and CDR2 as SVGIG (reference sequence). The CDR3 has 13 amino acids. Trimming removed 5 bases from V and 4 bases from J; junction bases left unmatched: 4. CDR3: CAWDRGLITEAFF. In DNA form, the CDR3 reads TGTGCCTGGGACAGGGGGCTTATCACTGAAGCTTTCTTT.

The chain recombines TRBV20-1 with TRBJ1-1; tentatively, D is TRBD1 (6 bases). CDR3 length: 10 residues. Germline CDR1 and CDR2: DFQATT and SNEGSKA (reference sequence). Trimming took off 5 bases at V and 8 bases at J, with 9 bases between the two ends. In nucleotides, the CDR3 is TGCAGTGCTCTCCAGGGGGAAGCTTTCTTT. Translated: CSALQGEAFF.

V usage is TRBV7-9 and J usage is TRBJ2-1; 12 bases are a match to TRBD2. The CDR3 sequence is 18 residues long. Looked up from germline, CDR1 is SEHNR and CDR2 is FQNEAQ (reference sequence). Germline trimming cut 7 bases from V and 9 bases from J; bases unmatched to any gene: 19. Here the CDR3 reads CASNPGLAGSFGPGEQFF. The CDR3 nucleotides read TGTGCCAGCAACCCAGGACTAGCGGGATCTTTCGGACCTGGTGAGCAGTTCTTC.

The chain uses TRBV25-1 and TRBJ1-3; tentative D call: TRBD1 (5 bases). Per the germline V gene, CDR1 is MGHDK and CDR2 is SYGVNS. Trimming shortened V by 1 base and J by 3 bases, and 10 bases separated the two germline ends. The CDR3 totals 15 residues. CDR3 region: CASSESGGIGNTIYF. The CDR3 DNA reads TGTGCCAGCAGTGAATCCGGGGGGATTGGAAACACCATATATTTT. Drawing the rest from reference TRBV25-1 and TRBJ1-3, the complete variable domain is EADIYQTPRYLVIGTGKKITLECSQTMGHDKMYWYQQDPGMELHLIHYSYGVNSTEKGDLSSESTVSRIRTEHFPLTLESARPSHTSQYLCASSESGGIGNTIYFGEGSWLTVV.

V is TRBV19 and J is TRBJ2-2; TRBD2 matches at 8 bases. This CDR3 is built from 15 residues. Germline V gene data show CDR1 as LNHDA and CDR2 as SQIVND (reference sequence). Trimming at V came to 11 bases and at J to 2 bases, leaving 10 bases not matched to a gene. CDR3 sequence (DNA): TGTGCCTCCACCGCGGGGGGCCGTAACACCGGGGAGCTGTTTTTT. Protein product: CASTAGGRNTGELFF.

V and J are TRBV18 and TRBJ1-1, with 10 bases aligning to TRBD1. Losses at the gene ends were 1 base for V and 4 bases for J; bases not matched to a gene: 6. The germline gives CDR1 KGHSH, CDR2 LQKENI. The CDR3 runs to 16 residues. Written as DNA, the CDR3 is TGTGCCAGCTCACCACAGGGGACAGGGGTCGGCACTGAAGCTTTCTTT. Translating it yields CASSPQGTGVGTEAFF.

This clone was seen just once. The chain couples TRBV7-9 to TRBJ1-1; D remains unclear. Trimming cost V 5 bases and J 3 bases, with 13 bases left between them. The germline gives CDR1 SEHNR, CDR2 FQNEAQ (reference sequence). This CDR3 is 14 amino acids long. CDR3 residues: CASSPYSGDTEAFF. CDR3 bases: TGTGCCAGCAGCCCATATTCAGGTGACACTGAAGCTTTCTTT.

CDR3: CASQGQGNTGELFF. CDR3 DNA sequence: TGCGCCAGCCAGGGGCAGGGGAACACCGGGGAGCTGTTTTTT. The chain has TRBV10-1 and TRBJ2-2; D may be TRBD1 (6 bases). The ends were cut back, 8 bases at V and 1 base at J, with 11 bases in the middle. From germline, CDR1 is WNHNN and CDR2 SYGVQD (reference sequence). The length of the CDR3 is 14 residues.

This clone has only a few counts. This rearrangement joins TRBV25-1 to TRBJ1-5; D gene uncertain. In germline, CDR1 is MGHDK, CDR2 SYGVNS. The V gene lost 4 bases and the J gene lost 0 bases, with 10 bases spanning the gap. The CDR3 consists of 15 residues. Written as DNA, the CDR3 is TGTGCCAGCAGTGGTGCGGCATATAGCAATCAGCCCCAGCATTTT. This sequence encodes CASSGAAYSNQPQHF. Full variable domain (rest looked up from reference TRBV25-1 and TRBJ1-5): EADIYQTPRYLVIGTGKKITLECSQTMGHDKMYWYQQDPGMELHLIHYSYGVNSTEKGDLSSESTVSRIRTEHFPLTLESARPSHTSQYLCASSGAAYSNQPQHFGDGTRLSIL.

The rearrangement links TRBV5-8 to TRBJ1-1, with TRBD1 identical over 8 bases. Germline loops: CDR1 SGHTS, CDR2 YDEGEE. The CDR3 loop spans 16 amino acids. After removal of 2 bases from V and 0 bases from J, the junction contained 6 bases not matched to a gene. The CDR3: CASSLYRGTMNTEAFF. The CDR3 DNA sequence: TGTGCCAGCAGCTTATACAGGGGGACCATGAACACTGAAGCTTTCTTT.

The chain has TRBV7-9 and TRBJ2-7; 8 bases are shared with TRBD2. CDR3 size: 15 residues. Trimming removed 2 bases from V and 6 bases from J; junction bases left unmatched: 9. Per the germline V gene, CDR1 is SEHNR and CDR2 is FQNEAQ (reference sequence). CDR3 sequence reads: CASSLWLAGSREQYF. As DNA, the CDR3 is TGTGCCAGCAGCTTATGGTTAGCGGGATCTCGCGAGCAGTACTTC. Variable domain in full (rest from reference TRBV7-9 and TRBJ2-7): DTGVSQNPRHKITKRGQNVTFRCDPISEHNRLYWYRQTLGQGPEFLTYFQNEAQLEKSRLLSDRFSAERPKGSFSTLEIQRTEQGDSAMYLCASSLWLAGSREQYFGPGTRLTVT.